The 16 T cell receptor beta chains below were found in one sample sequenced in a study of breast tumors, draining lymph nodes, adjacent tissues. TCRdb re-analysed the multiplex PCR reads in MiXCR, keeping a single row per CDR3 protein. The sample contains nearly 200,000 distinct CDR3 sequences, 30% to 40% of which appear only once. Axillary draining lymph nodes of breast cancer patients supplied the node samples. The source material was axillary lymph node tissue. Receptors were obtained from a female donor with breast cancer. Some clones in this sample may be carry-over from other donors' samples.

This chain joins TRBV2 and TRBJ2-3; D gene unclear. The end of the DNA is better explained by TRBJ1-5, so the J call may be wrong. CDR1 is SNHLY, CDR2 FYNNEI, per germline. The CDR3 contains 14 residues. The CDR3 is CASTDNLGADTQHF. The CDR3 coding sequence is TGTGCCAGCACTGACAACTTAGGTGCAGATACGCAGCATTTT.

This clonotype was seen a handful of times. The gene calls are TRBV9 and TRBJ1-2, with 12 bases lining up with TRBD1. J was trimmed by 2 bases and V by 0 bases; bases with no gene match: 2. Germline V lookup: CDR1 SGDLS, CDR2 YYNGEE. The CDR3 is made up of 16 amino acids. In nucleotides, the CDR3 is TGTGCCAGCAGCGTAGCCGGGACAGGGGGCAACTATGGCTACACCTTC. Protein sequence: CASSVAGTGGNYGYTF.

V usage is TRBV6-6 and J usage is TRBJ2-5, with 8 bases aligning to TRBD2. Germline trimming cut 10 bases from V and 5 bases from J; bases unmatched to any gene: 12. CDR1 and CDR2 from the germline V gene are MNHNY and SVGAGI (reference sequence). The CDR3 contains 14 residues. In DNA, the CDR3 is TGTGCCATCTTACCCGGGGGCGGGAGGGAGACCCAGTACTTC. Translated: CAILPGGGRETQYF.

This clonotype was seen repeatedly, ten times or more. This rearrangement joins TRBV20-1 to TRBJ2-7; D is tentatively TRBD1 or TRBD2 (5 bases each). Trimming pared 0 bases from V and 9 bases from J, leaving 21 bases between. Germline V CDR1 and CDR2: DFQATT, SNEGSKA (reference sequence). This CDR3 has 15 residues. The CDR3 loop reads CSARDSAGHISGQYF. In DNA form, the CDR3 reads TGCAGTGCTAGAGATTCGGCAGGGCACATCAGCGGGCAGTACTTC.

The DNA for the CDR3 is TGTGCCAGTAACCCGGACAGGGCACTTGAGGGTGGCTACACCGGGGAGCTGTTTTTT. Its protein product is CASNPDRALEGGYTGELFF. This rearrangement joins TRBV19 to TRBJ2-2; TRBD1 matches 8 bases. Germline-derived CDR1 and CDR2 are LNHDA and SQIVND (reference sequence). With 7 bases clipped from V and 3 bases from J, the junction kept 19 bases outside the gene matches. The CDR3 sequence is 19 residues long.

The V and J genes are TRBV29-1 and TRBJ2-2; D is undetermined. The length of the CDR3 is 12 residues. Germline CDR1 and CDR2: SQVTM and ANQGSEA. Trimming stripped 3 bases from V and 7 bases from J, with 9 bases between. The CDR3 coding sequence is TGCAGCGTTGACGCGGACGTCGGGGAGCTGTTTTTT. Protein: CSVDADVGELFF.

This clonotype came up many times. V gene TRBV4-1 combines with J gene TRBJ2-5; 7 nucleotides line up with TRBD1. V lost 3 bases and J lost 5; bases outside the gene matches: 12. Germline CDR1 is MGHRA and CDR2 is YSYEKL. CDR3 size: 16 residues. DNA of the CDR3: TGCGCCAGCAGCCAGACCGGGACAGTCGAGAGGGAGACCCAGTACTTC. Its protein product is CASSQTGTVERETQYF.

This clonotype was recorded a few times. The V call is TRBV29-1, the J call TRBJ1-1; 8 nucleotides align to TRBD1. This CDR3 has 14 residues. Unmatched junction bases numbered 12, after V lost 6 bases and J lost 6 bases. CDR1 SQVTM and CDR2 ANQGSEA come from the germline V gene. The CDR3 bases are TGCAGCGTACACGATCTCAGGGGGCGAGCTGAAGCTTTCTTT. Translating it yields CSVHDLRGRAEAFF.

The sample holds many counts of this clonotype. The chain employs TRBV5-1 and TRBJ2-3; unclear D gene. The V gene lost 1 base and the J gene lost 3 bases, with 9 bases spanning the gap. This CDR3 region has 14 residues. Germline CDR1 SGHRS, CDR2 YFSETQ. The CDR3 loop is CASSLLGITDTQYF. CDR3 sequence (DNA): TGCGCCAGCAGCTTGCTGGGCATTACAGATACGCAGTATTTT.

This chain uses TRBV20-1 with TRBJ2-6; 15 bases line up with TRBD2. V was pared by 4 bases and J by 4 bases, with 8 bases of the junction left unmatched. This CDR3 comprises 18 residues. The germline gives CDR1 DFQATT, CDR2 SNEGSKA (reference sequence). The CDR3 loop reads CSATSGLAGGSGANVLTF. The CDR3 nucleotides are TGCAGTGCTACCTCGGGACTAGCGGGAGGATCCGGGGCCAACGTCCTGACTTTC.

This clonotype was seen repeatedly, ten times or more. The chain combines TRBV11-2 with TRBJ2-1, with TRBD1 as a possible D gene (6 bases). Per germline, CDR1 SGHAT and CDR2 FQNNGV. The CDR3 length is 19 residues. Trimming removed 5 bases from V and 0 bases from J, with 23 bases in between. In nucleotides, the CDR3 is TGTGCCAGCAGCCACCAAAGGGGGAATTGGCGAATCTCCTACAATGAGCAGTTCTTC. Encoded protein: CASSHQRGNWRISYNEQFF.

A remark on this clonotype: A much larger clone lies a single base off, so this may be a read error. This CDR3 fails to terminate in the conserved phenylalanine or tryptophan, so it likely reflects a read error. The rearrangement joins TRBV7-2 to TRBJ2-5; TRBD2 aligns across 8 bases. The CDR3 spans 14 residues. V trimming: 4 bases; J trimming: 1 base; junction bases outside the gene matches: 2. CDR1 is SGHTA, CDR2 FQGNSA, per germline. The CDR3: CASSSLAAQETQYL. The DNA for the CDR3 is TGTGCCAGCAGCTCACTAGCGGCCCAAGAGACCCAGTACCTC.

Details on this clonotype: Being one base from a much bigger clone, this may be a read error. This chain links TRBV6-2 or TRBV6-3 with TRBJ1-3, with 8 bases matching TRBD1. CDR1 is MNHEY, CDR2 SVGEGT, per germline. This CDR3 region has 13 residues. After removal of 10 bases from V and 3 bases from J, the junction contained 5 bases not matched to a gene. The CDR3 sequence is CANEQGDGNTIYF. For the CDR3, the DNA is TGTGCCAACGAACAGGGGGATGGAAACACCATATATTTT.

This clonotype was seen at least ten times. V gene TRBV30 combines with J gene TRBJ2-1, with D unclear. Germline V CDR1 and CDR2: GTSNPN, SVGIG (reference sequence). With 1 base removed from V and 12 bases from J, the gap between germline ends came to 10 bases. The CDR3 has 11 residues. The CDR3 reads CAWSEAYGQFF. DNA of the CDR3: TGTGCCTGGAGTGAGGCGTATGGGCAGTTCTTC.

This clonotype came up many times. The CDR3 DNA reads TGCGCCAGCAGCTGGTCAGGGGCAGATACGCAGTATTTT. Translation: CASSWSGADTQYF. The chain recombines TRBV5-1 with TRBJ2-3; maybe TRBD1 (6 bases). This CDR3 has 13 amino acids. V lost 3 bases and J 4 bases, leaving 9 bases between the germline ends. The germline V gene has CDR1 SGHRS and CDR2 YFSETQ.

This clonotype was seen at least ten times. This rearrangement joins TRBV12-3 or TRBV12-4 to TRBJ1-3; D not certain. V was clipped by 1 base and J by 3 bases, with 1 base between them. The CDR3 length is 12 residues. In DNA, the CDR3 is TGTGCCAGCAGTTTAGTTGGAAACACCATATATTTT. Its protein is CASSLVGNTIYF.